This entry describes one T cell receptor beta chain. Its target is unknown. The data are from a study of metastatic and nonmetastatic thyroid tumors. Across the study: Malignant and benign thyroid patients had repertoires compared in peripheral blood and tumor or nodule tissue.

Under the authors' procedure: Differences in CDR3 between clinicopathological groups were drawn on to build a classifier intended to discriminate distant-metastatic papillary thyroid cancer patients. MiXCR was used by TCRdb to re-call the PCR reads. The V and J calls follow TCRdb's processing rather than the paper's. Of about 93,000 clones listed, about 13% are singletons. No patient had received any treatment before thyroid surgery. Study-level points and caveats: The study reportedly found significantly higher TCR beta diversity in malignant thyroid tumors than benign nodules, in blood and tumor.

This CDR3 contains 14 residues. From germline, CDR1 is SGHVS and CDR2 FQNEAQ. Trimming took off 1 base at V and 4 bases at J, with 10 bases between the two ends. The sample taken for sequencing was blood. The source is a female donor with papillary thyroid cancer or a benign thyroid nodule (not recorded which). Some clones in this sample may be carry-over from other donors' samples. The chain uses TRBV7-8 and TRBJ1-1; TRBD1 is a possible D gene (5 bases). In nucleotides, the CDR3 is TGTGCCAGCAGCTTAGGTGGGGGAGTCACTGAAGCTTTCTTT. Protein product: CASSLGGGVTEAFF.